This note documents a single T cell receptor beta chain sequence. These data belong to a study of cytomegalovirus exposure and HLA in healthy donors. Background on the study: Earlier work reported some 110 million unique TCR beta sequences from approximately 180 million T cells.

CDR1 and CDR2 (germline): SEHNR, FQNEAQ (reference sequence). There are 15 residues in the CDR3. Trimming removed 8 bases at V and 7 bases at J, with 23 bases between. A multiplex PCR was run with 60 Vbeta primers and 13 Jbeta primers. Assay: immunoSEQ multiplex PCR; the TCRdb copy retains only in-frame clones and omits some. The sample carries 230,000 or so clones, about 93% recorded once. This TCR was recovered from a girl aged 2 to 10 in good health and CMV-seronegative. The sequencing sample was made of PBMCs. The chain carries TRBV7-9 and TRBJ1-2, with D possibly TRBD1 on 6 matching bases. The CDR3 region has the DNA TGTGCCAGCGCCCTGGACTTGGGACAAACTTCTGGCTACACCTTC. Translation gives CASALDLGQTSGYTF.